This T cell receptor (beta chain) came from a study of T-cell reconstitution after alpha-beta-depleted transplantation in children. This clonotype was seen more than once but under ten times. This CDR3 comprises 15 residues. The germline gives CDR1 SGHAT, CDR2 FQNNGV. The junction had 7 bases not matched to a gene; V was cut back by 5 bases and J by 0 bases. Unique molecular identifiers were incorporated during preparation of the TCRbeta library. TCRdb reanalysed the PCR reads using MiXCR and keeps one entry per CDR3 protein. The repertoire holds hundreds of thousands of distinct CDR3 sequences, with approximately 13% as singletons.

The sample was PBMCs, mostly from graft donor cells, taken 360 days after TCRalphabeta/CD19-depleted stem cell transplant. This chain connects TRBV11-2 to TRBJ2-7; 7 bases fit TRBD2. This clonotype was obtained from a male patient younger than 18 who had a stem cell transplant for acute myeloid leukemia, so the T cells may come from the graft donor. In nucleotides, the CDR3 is TGTGCCAGCAGCCCCATAGCGGGCCCCTCCTACGAGCAGTACTTC. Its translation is CASSPIAGPSYEQYF.